The 24 T cell receptor beta chains reported below all come from one sample, sequenced in a study of breast tumors, draining lymph nodes, adjacent tissues. TCRdb passed the multiplex PCR reads through MiXCR, listing each CDR3 protein once. The repertoire has about 89,000 distinct CDR3 sequences, more than 25% of them found once; the top ten carry 8.1%. Samples came from axillary lymph nodes draining the breast cancer. The sequenced sample consisted of axillary lymph node tissue. These receptors were collected from a female donor with breast cancer. Some clones in this sample may be carry-over from other donors' samples.

Concerning this clonotype: Here the CDR3 omits its conserved ending phenylalanine or tryptophan, so a read error is the likely source. The DNA is omitted, as the CDR3 cannot be located on it reliably, and the CDR3 follows TCRdb's listing. The CDR3 here is CASSVEQYNEQDY. The chain links TRBV7-9 to TRBJ2-7. The germline V gene has CDR1 SEHNR and CDR2 FQNEAQ (reference sequence). The CDR3 is 13 amino acids in total, end residues counted.

This clonotype was picked up a small number of times. The genes are TRBV28 and TRBJ2-5; D might be TRBD1 (6 bases). CDR3 length: 14 residues. Per the germline V gene, CDR1 is MDHEN and CDR2 is SYDVKM. The V gene lost 5 bases and the J gene lost 2 bases, with 12 bases spanning the gap. This CDR3 reads CASSPSGQQETQYF. CDR3 coding DNA: TGTGCCAGCAGTCCCTCCGGACAGCAAGAGACCCAGTACTTC.

This clonotype was observed a handful of times. Likely a read error: the CDR3 ends without its conserved phenylalanine or tryptophan. J is TRBJ1-6 and V is TRBV7-9; D is unclear. The CDR3 is 13 amino acids. Germline V gene data show CDR1 as SEHNR and CDR2 as FQNEAQ (reference sequence). DNA for the CDR3: TGTGCCAACAGCGGCCCCTATAGTTCACCCCTCCACCTT. Amino acids: CANSGPYSSPLHL.

This clonotype was seen a handful of times. A much larger clone lies a single base off, so this may be a read error. CDR3 loop: CASSHRSSSYNEQFF. As DNA, the CDR3 is TGTGCCAGCAGTCACAGGTCAAGCTCCTACAATGAGCAGTTCTTC. The genes are TRBV6-6 and TRBJ2-1, with D possibly matching TRBD1 (5 bases). The germline V gene encodes CDR1 MNHNY and CDR2 SVGAGI (reference sequence). The CDR3 is 15 amino acids. The germline V and J ends were trimmed by 5 bases and 0 bases, with 11 bases remaining between them.

On this clonotype: A read error may produce the germline difference seen at one junction end. J is TRBJ1-2 and V is TRBV30; possibly TRBD1 for D (6 bases). Per the germline V gene, CDR1 is GTSNPN and CDR2 is SVGIG (reference sequence). This CDR3 spans 15 amino acids. This chain's CDR3 is CAWYPPLGQRGGYAF. CDR3 coding DNA: TGTGCCTGGTATCCCCCACTTGGACAGAGGGGTGGCTACGCCTTC.

This clonotype was observed a single time. It may be a read error: a sequence one base away is much more abundant. The chain combines TRBV7-9 with TRBJ2-5; possible D gene TRBD2, 5 bases. Between the trimmed V and J ends, which lost 1 base and 13 bases, there was a span of 28 bases. Germline loops: CDR1 SEHNR, CDR2 FQNEAQ (reference sequence). The CDR3 runs to 17 residues. CDR3 amino acids: CASSLGTGRRSGEPPYF. In nucleotides, the CDR3 is TGTGCCAGCAGCTTAGGCACCGGCAGGAGAAGTGGGGAGCCCCCGTACTTC.

A few counts support this clonotype. A much larger clone is a single base away; this may be a read error. The rearrangement links TRBV12-3 or TRBV12-4 to TRBJ2-5, with D perhaps TRBD1 (5 bases). The CDR3 sequence is 14 residues long. V lost 3 bases and J 7 bases, leaving 15 bases between the germline ends. CDR3 sequence reads: CASSFQGGTGTQYF. The CDR3 DNA is TGTGCCAGCAGTTTCCAGGGCGGCACCGGGACCCAGTACTTC.

V usage is TRBV11-1 and J usage is TRBJ2-2; maybe TRBD2 (6 bases). V was cut by 3 bases and J by 5 bases, with 13 bases left in between. Germline values: CDR1 SGHAT, CDR2 FQDESV (reference sequence). CDR3 length: 15 amino acids. The CDR3 DNA sequence: TGTGCCAGCAGCTTCATCGGGAGCGGGACCGGGGAGCTGTTTTTT. Translated, it gives CASSFIGSGTGELFF.

This clonotype was observed many times. The J gene is TRBJ1-2, the V gene TRBV25-1; unclear D gene. The germline V gene encodes CDR1 MGHDK and CDR2 SYGVNS. The CDR3 loop spans 11 amino acids. V gave up 4 bases and J gave up 6 bases, with 6 bases separating them. CDR3 region: CASSGPNGYTF. The CDR3 DNA reads as TGTGCCAGCAGTGGTCCCAATGGCTACACCTTC.

CDR3 DNA: TGCGCCAGCAGCCATCGAACTCAACAGGAGACCCAGTACTTC. Protein sequence: CASSHRTQQETQYF. The V call is TRBV5-1, the J call TRBJ2-5; D gene ambiguous. V was cut by 4 bases and J by 5 bases, with 15 bases left in between. The CDR3 is made up of 14 amino acids. The germline V gene has CDR1 SGHRS and CDR2 YFSETQ. The full variable domain, in which reference TRBV5-1 and TRBJ2-5 provide the parts outside the CDR3, is KAGVTQTPRYLIKTRGQQVTLSCSPISGHRSVSWYQQTPGQGLQFLFEYFSETQRNKGNFPGRFSGRQFSNSRSEMNVSTLELGDSALYLCASSHRTQQETQYFGPGTRLLVL.

The J gene is TRBJ2-5, the V gene TRBV6-2 or TRBV6-3; 10 bases agree with TRBD2. From germline, CDR1 is MNHEY and CDR2 SVGEGT. The CDR3 length is 22 residues. V trimming: 10 bases; J trimming: 4 bases; junction bases outside the gene matches: 33. The CDR3, as DNA: TGTGCCACTTCCCGGCAGCTAGCGGGAGTTCCTGGCGTTTCTGGAGACCCAGAGACCCAGTACTTC. Translation gives CATSRQLAGVPGVSGDPETQYF.

This clonotype showed up many times. V gene TRBV5-1 combines with J gene TRBJ2-1; 10 bases are a match to TRBD1. CDR1 and CDR2 (germline): SGHRS, YFSETQ. The V and J ends lost 3 bases and 3 bases, in that order; junction bases with no gene match: 0. CDR3 length: 14 amino acids. The CDR3 sequence: CASSWTGGYNEQFF. CDR3 nucleotides: TGCGCCAGCAGCTGGACAGGGGGCTACAATGAGCAGTTCTTC. Full variable domain (missing parts from reference TRBV5-1 and TRBJ2-1): KAGVTQTPRYLIKTRGQQVTLSCSPISGHRSVSWYQQTPGQGLQFLFEYFSETQRNKGNFPGRFSGRQFSNSRSEMNVSTLELGDSALYLCASSWTGGYNEQFFGPGTRLTVL.

J is TRBJ2-3 and V is TRBV10-2, with a possible D match to TRBD1 (5 bases). Germline loops: CDR1 WSHSY, CDR2 SAAADI. The length of the CDR3 is 16 residues. Trimming pared 8 bases from V and 0 bases from J, leaving 18 bases between. This CDR3 is CASGNPQASSTDTQYF. The CDR3 DNA is TGCGCCAGCGGCAACCCACAGGCCTCTAGCACAGATACGCAGTATTTT.

Turning to this clonotype: A read error may be the cause here, since a much bigger clone is one base away. The chain has TRBV5-6 and TRBJ2-7; TRBD2 aligns across 7 bases. V dropped 0 bases and J dropped 6; count of bases not matched to a gene: 12. The CDR3 runs to 16 residues. CDR1 is SGHDT, CDR2 YYEEEE, per germline. This CDR3 is CASSLAATGRHGEQYF. Written as DNA, the CDR3 is TGTGCCAGCAGCTTGGCCGCTACCGGGAGGCATGGCGAGCAGTACTTC.

The chain carries TRBV20-1 and TRBJ2-6; 8 positions match TRBD1. After removal of 4 bases from V and 3 bases from J, the junction contained 8 bases not matched to a gene. The CDR3 has 16 amino acids. The V gene's germline CDR1 is DFQATT and CDR2 SNEGSKA (reference sequence). CDR3 nucleotides: TGCAGTGCTAAGGACAGGGTTGATAATGGGGCCAACGTCCTGACTTTC. Protein product: CSAKDRVDNGANVLTF.

This chain uses TRBV2 with TRBJ2-7; 8 bases are shared with TRBD1. Germline loops: CDR1 SNHLY, CDR2 FYNNEI. The CDR3 extends over 14 amino acids. The junction had 10 bases not matched to a gene; V was cut back by 6 bases and J by 6 bases. Here the CDR3 reads CASRRQGRRTEQYF. The CDR3 DNA reads TGTGCCAGCAGAAGACAGGGGCGCCGTACCGAGCAGTACTTC.

In this sample, this clonotype turned up a few times. A much larger clone lies a single base off, so this may be a read error. The conserved phenylalanine or tryptophan normally closing the CDR3 is absent here, so this likely arose from a read error. The V and J genes are TRBV6-5 and TRBJ1-2; possible D gene TRBD1, 6 bases. The CDR3 sequence is 15 residues long. The germline CDR1 and CDR2 sequences are MNHEY and SVGAGI. V lost 3 bases to trimming and J lost 4 bases, with 15 bases between them. CDR3 residues: CASSYSGGLVYGYTL. CDR3 DNA: TGTGCCAGCAGTTATTCCGGGGGCCTCGTCTATGGCTACACCCTC.

There are a few counts of this clonotype. The chain carries TRBV6-5 and TRBJ2-1; possibly TRBD1 for D (7 bases). The CDR3 is 15 amino acids. From germline, CDR1 is MNHEY and CDR2 SVGAGI. The V end lost 5 bases, the J end lost 5 bases, and 16 bases lay between the germline ends. DNA of the CDR3: TGTGCCAGCAGTCGGGGGACAGCTGGGCACAATGAGCAGTTCTTC. Protein product: CASSRGTAGHNEQFF.

This clonotype was seen only a few times. A read error may explain this, as a much larger clone is one base away. The chain recombines TRBV6-2 or TRBV6-3 with TRBJ1-4; possibly TRBD1 for D (5 bases). Germline V gene sequence: CDR1 MNHEY, CDR2 SVGEGT. This CDR3 region has 14 residues. The V end lost 6 bases, the J end lost 8 bases, and 16 bases lay between the germline ends. The CDR3 region is CASSRQPDEEKLFF. CDR3 bases: TGTGCCAGCAGCCGACAGCCCGACGAGGAAAAACTGTTTTTT.

Ten or more counts support this clonotype. The chain joins TRBV12-3 or TRBV12-4 to TRBJ1-5; possible D gene TRBD1, 6 bases. CDR3 length: 14 amino acids. Trimming removed 5 bases at V and 2 bases at J, with 10 bases between. The CDR3 protein is CASSQQGGNQPQHF. In DNA form, the CDR3 reads TGTGCCAGCAGTCAACAGGGAGGCAATCAGCCCCAGCATTTT.

Only a few counts were recorded for this clonotype. This sequence joins TRBV6-2 or TRBV6-3 and TRBJ2-5, with D possibly matching TRBD2 (6 bases). The CDR3 consists of 16 residues. The germline V gene encodes CDR1 MNHEY and CDR2 SVGEGT. V was trimmed by 7 bases and J by 5 bases, leaving 23 bases between them. The CDR3 loop is CASTPRGVPRVETQYF. The CDR3 DNA sequence: TGTGCCAGCACCCCTCGCGGGGTACCTAGGGTGGAGACCCAGTACTTC.

This clonotype appeared many times. This chain connects TRBV9 to TRBJ2-1, with TRBD2 identical over 9 bases. The trim removed 2 bases at V and 4 bases at J, leaving 25 bases unmatched. The CDR3 extends over 22 amino acids. The V gene's germline CDR1 is SGDLS and CDR2 YYNGEE. Here the CDR3 reads CASSVRILPGLAGPNAYNEQFF. The CDR3 DNA is TGTGCCAGCAGCGTGAGAATCCTACCGGGACTAGCCGGACCAAACGCATACAATGAGCAGTTCTTC.

This chain joins TRBV24-1 and TRBJ2-5; TRBD2 matches at 9 bases. The CDR3 totals 13 residues. V was clipped by 7 bases and J by 4 bases; unmatched bases: 3. Germline lookup yields CDR1 KGHDR and CDR2 SFDVKD. DNA for the CDR3: TGTGCCACCAGACTAGCGGGCGTAGAGACCCAGTACTTC. Translating gives CATRLAGVETQYF.

This clonotype was detected ten times or more. The chain joins TRBV7-9 to TRBJ1-2; D is unclear. The V and J ends lost 7 bases and 8 bases respectively, with 17 bases between them. CDR1 SEHNR and CDR2 FQNEAQ come from the germline V gene (reference sequence). This CDR3 is built from 13 residues. This CDR3 is CASNDEGIGGYTF. The DNA for the CDR3 is TGTGCCAGCAACGATGAGGGCATTGGGGGCTACACCTTC.